These 2 T cell receptor beta chains were all obtained from the same sample, sequenced in a study of cytomegalovirus exposure and HLA in healthy donors. PCR amplification relied on 60 Vbeta primers (plus 13 Jbeta primers). Profiling relied on immunoSEQ multiplex PCR, and the TCRdb table lists in-frame clones only, not all of them. The sample contains hundreds of thousands of clones, 60% to 80% of which appear only once. Sample: PBMCs. These receptors were obtained from a man younger than 35 in good health and CMV-seronegative.

V and J are TRBV5-8 and TRBJ1-1; TRBD1 aligns across 9 bases. The CDR3 loop spans 16 amino acids. Germline CDR1 is SGHTS and CDR2 is YDEGEE. The V gene end was trimmed by 3 bases and the J gene end by 2 bases; junction bases not matched to a gene: 8. The CDR3 sequence: CASSWDRVLPNTEAFF. For the CDR3, the DNA is TGTGCCAGCAGCTGGGACAGGGTCTTGCCCAACACTGAAGCTTTCTTT.

The V and J genes are TRBV4-3 and TRBJ2-7; 9 bases line up with TRBD1. Trimming removed 1 base from V and 6 bases from J; junction bases left unmatched: 1. This CDR3 comprises 13 residues. Germline-derived CDR1 and CDR2 are LGHNA and YSLEER. DNA of the CDR3: TGCGCCAGCAGCCAAGTGACAGGGGGCGAGCAGTACTTC. Translating it yields CASSQVTGGEQYF.